The 12 T cell receptor beta chains reported below all come from one sample, sequenced in a study of early T cells in non-severe SARS-CoV-2 infection. TCRdb itself ran the 5' RACE reads through MiXCR, one entry per CDR3 protein. The sample lists roughly 64,000 distinct CDR3 sequences; about 11% were seen once. Sequences were derived from whole blood, sampled at baseline. These receptors were taken from an adult who was a healthcare worker with PCR-confirmed SARS-CoV-2 infection or an uninfected control (not recorded which).

V is TRBV9 and J is TRBJ1-2; D might be TRBD1 (5 bases). This CDR3 has 18 residues. V was pared by 4 bases and J by 2 bases, with 24 bases between. Germline CDR1 is SGDLS and CDR2 is YYNGEE. The DNA of the CDR3 is TGTGCCAGCAGCTCAGGGACCGCGACGCGGAGGCAAAACTATGGCTACACCTTC. Protein: CASSSGTATRRQNYGYTF.

This clonotype was recorded many times. The chain combines TRBV18 with TRBJ2-1, with D hard to call. There are 13 residues in the CDR3. Germline V gene sequence: CDR1 KGHSH, CDR2 LQKENI. Trimming left V 2 bases short and J 6 bases short, with 8 bases between. The DNA for the CDR3 is TGTGCCAGCTCACCAGTGGGCTCCAATGAGCAGTTCTTC. Protein product: CASSPVGSNEQFF.

DNA for the CDR3: TGTGCCAGCAGCCCCATGGGGGCTGGCTACACCTTC. As protein: CASSPMGAGYTF. V usage is TRBV12-3 or TRBV12-4 and J usage is TRBJ1-2; D might be TRBD1 (6 bases). This CDR3 region has 12 residues. V dropped 6 bases and J dropped 7 bases, with 12 bases sitting between them.

There are many counts of this clonotype. The chain couples TRBV3-1 to TRBJ2-2; D is perhaps TRBD1 (5 bases). The CDR3 is 18 amino acids. Trimming cost V 0 bases and J 3 bases, with 17 bases left between them. CDR1 is LGHDT and CDR2 is YNNKEL in the germline V gene (reference sequence). CDR3 in amino acids: CASSQDIRRGTYTGELFF. DNA of the CDR3: TGTGCCAGCAGCCAAGATATACGAAGGGGAACGTACACCGGGGAGCTGTTTTTT.

The chain recombines TRBV12-3 or TRBV12-4 with TRBJ2-7; 7 bases agree with TRBD2. This CDR3 has 15 residues. The ends lost 6 bases at V and 3 bases at J; junction bases unmatched: 11. CDR3 bases: TGTGCCAGCAGGGCTGGGACTATCGGGGGCTACGAGCAGTACTTC. Translation: CASRAGTIGGYEQYF.

The chain combines TRBV12-3 or TRBV12-4 with TRBJ2-7; D gene uncertain. This CDR3 has 11 residues. Trimming took 5 bases from V and 7 from J, leaving 9 bases between them. The CDR3 bases are TGTGCCAGCAGTCTCAACCAGGAGCAGTACTTC. This sequence encodes CASSLNQEQYF.

This clonotype was picked up a small number of times. This chain connects TRBV10-2 to TRBJ1-6, with 11 positions matching TRBD1. Trimming at V came to 4 bases and at J to 10 bases, leaving 3 bases not matched to a gene. This CDR3 is 14 amino acids long. In germline, CDR1 is WSHSY, CDR2 SAAADI. CDR3 protein: CASSGTGGVSPLHF. In DNA form, the CDR3 reads TGCGCCAGCAGTGGGACAGGGGGCGTATCACCCCTCCACTTT.

The J gene is TRBJ1-1, the V gene TRBV3-1; 9 positions agree with TRBD1. The CDR3 loop spans 14 amino acids. Germline V gene sequence: CDR1 LGHDT, CDR2 YNNKEL (reference sequence). The V gene end was trimmed by 5 bases and the J gene end by 5 bases; junction bases not matched to a gene: 6. The CDR3 region is CASSGHRGQTEAFF. DNA for the CDR3: TGTGCCAGCAGCGGGCACAGGGGGCAAACTGAAGCTTTCTTT.

The chain recombines TRBV5-1 with TRBJ2-7; 7 bases match TRBD1. The CDR3 totals 14 residues. Losses at the gene ends were 4 bases for V and 3 bases for J; bases not matched to a gene: 7. CDR1 SGHRS and CDR2 YFSETQ come from the germline V gene. CDR3 in amino acids: CASSLDRVHYEQYF. The CDR3 bases are TGCGCCAGCAGCCTAGACAGGGTACACTACGAGCAGTACTTC.

The chain is built from TRBV7-9 and TRBJ2-1, with 9 bases that match TRBD2. Germline CDR1 is SEHNR and CDR2 is FQNEAQ (reference sequence). After removal of 5 bases from V and 0 bases from J, the junction contained 8 bases not matched to a gene. This CDR3 comprises 17 residues. CDR3 sequence reads: CASSVMSGGNSYNEQFF. DNA for the CDR3: TGTGCCAGCAGCGTAATGAGCGGGGGGAACTCCTACAATGAGCAGTTCTTC.

This chain links TRBV7-9 with TRBJ2-3; TRBD2 is a possible D gene (6 bases). The CDR3 is 14 amino acids. Deletions cut 5 bases from V and 0 bases from J, with 9 bases between. From germline, CDR1 is SEHNR and CDR2 FQNEAQ (reference sequence). CDR3 nucleotide sequence: TGTGCCAGCAGCGTTAGCGGAAGCACAGATACGCAGTATTTT. Its protein is CASSVSGSTDTQYF.

This clonotype was observed many times. The chain uses TRBV7-3 and TRBJ1-2; tentative D call: TRBD1 (6 bases). Trimming stripped 5 bases from V and 4 bases from J, with 11 bases between. There are 13 residues in the CDR3. Germline CDR1 SGHTA, CDR2 FQGTGA. CDR3 in amino acids: CASSPTGSYGYTF. Here the CDR3 DNA reads TGTGCCAGCAGCCCGACAGGTTCCTATGGCTACACCTTC.